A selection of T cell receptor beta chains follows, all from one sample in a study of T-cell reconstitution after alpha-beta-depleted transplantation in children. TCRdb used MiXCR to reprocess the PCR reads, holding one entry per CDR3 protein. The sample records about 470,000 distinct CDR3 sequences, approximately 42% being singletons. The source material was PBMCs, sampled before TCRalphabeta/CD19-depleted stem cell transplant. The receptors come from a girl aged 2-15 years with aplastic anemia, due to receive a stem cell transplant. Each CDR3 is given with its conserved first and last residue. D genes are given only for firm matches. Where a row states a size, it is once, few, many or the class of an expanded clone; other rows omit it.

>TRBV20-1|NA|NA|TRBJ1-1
CSVPGRTEAFF
TGCAGTGTCCCAGGGCGGACTGAAGCTTTCTTT
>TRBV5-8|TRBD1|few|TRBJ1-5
CASSTGQEYSNQPQHF
TGTGCCAGCAGCACAGGACAGGAGTATAGCAATCAGCCCCAGCATTTT
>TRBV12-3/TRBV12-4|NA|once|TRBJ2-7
CASSLSPWSGAEYYEQYF
TGTGCCAGCAGTTTATCCCCCTGGTCGGGAGCAGAGTACTACGAGCAGTACTTC
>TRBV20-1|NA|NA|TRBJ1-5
CSAYSGDQPQHF
TGCAGTGCGTACTCGGGGGATCAGCCCCAGCATTTT
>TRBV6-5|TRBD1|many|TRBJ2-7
CASSYSRQGADEQYF
TGTGCCAGCAGTTACTCGAGACAGGGGGCGGACGAGCAGTACTTC
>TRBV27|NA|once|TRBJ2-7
CASSLTANPYEQYF
TGTGCCAGCAGTTTGACAGCGAATCCCTACGAGCAGTACTTC
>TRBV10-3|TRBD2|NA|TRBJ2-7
CAISEVGSGGAGEQYF
TGTGCCATCAGTGAGGTCGGTAGCGGGGGGGCAGGGGAGCAGTACTTC
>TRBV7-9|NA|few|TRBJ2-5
CASSLSSGRETQYF
TGTGCCAGCAGCTTAAGTTCAGGGAGAGAGACCCAGTACTTC
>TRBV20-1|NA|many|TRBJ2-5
CSARVGKQETQYF
TGCAGTGCTAGAGTCGGAAAACAAGAGACCCAGTACTTC
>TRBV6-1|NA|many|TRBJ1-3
CASASSSQGGNTIYF
TGTGCCAGTGCCTCTAGTTCTCAGGGGGGAAACACCATATATTTT
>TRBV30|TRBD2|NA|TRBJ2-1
CAWSKGLAGGNEQFF
TGTGCCTGGAGTAAAGGACTAGCGGGGGGGAATGAGCAGTTCTTC
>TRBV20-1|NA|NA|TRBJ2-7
CSAQRARSSYEQYF
TGCAGTGCGCAGCGAGCGCGGAGCTCCTACGAGCAGTACTTC
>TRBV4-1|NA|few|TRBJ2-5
CASSQGTLETQYF
TGCGCCAGCAGCCAGGGGACCTTGGAGACCCAGTACTTC
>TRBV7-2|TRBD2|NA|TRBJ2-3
CASSRGGGFSTDTQYF
TGTGCCAGCAGCCGGGGGGGCGGGTTTAGCACAGATACGCAGTATTTT
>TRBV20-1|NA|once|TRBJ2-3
CSVLETAPRPTDTQYF
TGCAGTGTGTTGGAGACAGCACCAAGGCCCACAGATACGCAGTATTTT
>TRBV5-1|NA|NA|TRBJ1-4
CASSPDTGNEKLFF
TGCGCCAGCAGCCCGGACACAGGAAATGAAAAACTGTTTTTT
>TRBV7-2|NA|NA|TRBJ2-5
CASSPGAGVQETQYF
TGTGCCAGCAGCCCGGGGGCGGGGGTTCAAGAGACCCAGTACTTC
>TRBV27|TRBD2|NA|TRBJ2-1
CASSPVAGVWNEQFF
TGTGCCAGCAGTCCAGTCGCGGGAGTATGGAATGAGCAGTTCTTC
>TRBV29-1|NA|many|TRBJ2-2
CSVELVAGTNTGELFF
TGCAGCGTTGAATTGGTGGCGGGGACGAACACCGGGGAGCTGTTTTTT